The text below deals with one T cell receptor beta chain. Its specificity is unknown. The data were taken from a study of PD-1 blockade in mismatch repair-deficient tumors. Sequencing was performed with immunoSEQ multiplex PCR; in TCRdb, only in-frame clones are kept and a portion is missing. The data show about 100,000 clones, roughly four fifths seen once. General study findings and limits: After pembrolizumab, tumor-resident clones rose rapidly, then generally contracted before radiologic responses.

The source of this sequence is an adult with mismatch repair-deficient cancer. Material: peripheral blood, obtained approximately 35 weeks after starting pembrolizumab.

Here the CDR3 reads CASSGGQIYGYTF. Here the CDR3 DNA reads TGTGCCAGCAGCGGGGGACAGATCTATGGCTACACCTTC. The gene calls are TRBV5-6 and TRBJ1-2, with 7 positions matching TRBD1. CDR3 length equals 13 residues. The junction had 4 bases not matched to a gene; V was cut back by 4 bases and J by 4 bases. Germline V gives CDR1 SGHDT, CDR2 YYEEEE.